The T cell receptor (beta chain) under discussion was sequenced for a study of cytomegalovirus exposure and HLA in healthy donors. Points from the study as a whole: A classifier reportedly called cytomegalovirus status with high sensitivity and specificity.

The CDR3 runs 20 residues. CDR1 and CDR2 (germline): SGHVS, FQNEAQ. V lost 2 bases, J lost 1 base, and 24 bases lay in between. PCR involved 60 Vbeta and 13 Jbeta primers. Clones were sequenced by immunoSEQ multiplex PCR, and TCRdb holds only the in-frame ones, with some missing. In the table there are some 70,000 clones, about 80% of which are singletons. This clone occurred once. Its matching antigen is unknown. The chain has TRBV7-8 and TRBJ2-4; D might be TRBD1 (6 bases). The sequence derives from a middle-aged man in good health and CMV-seronegative. Sequencing was performed on PBMCs. The CDR3 region has the DNA TGTGCCAGCAGCTTAAGCATCTCAGGAACCCCAGGGGTGGCCAAAAACATTCAGTACTTC. It translates to CASSLSISGTPGVAKNIQYF.